This T cell receptor beta chain was recorded in a study of blood T cell repertoires in COVID-19. Study in general: COVID-19 samples, acute and convalescent, were from the United States, Italy and Spain.

Clones were read by immunoSEQ multiplex PCR, and TCRdb kept only the in-frame ones, dropping some. The sample carries 99,000 or so clones, over 80% recorded once. Germline CDR1 SGHRS, CDR2 YFSETQ. There are 13 residues in the CDR3. V lost 4 bases to trimming and J lost 4 bases, with 11 bases between them. This clone was counted a single time. Sequenced input: peripheral blood. The sequence was collected from a man in his sixties or seventies with active or convalescent COVID-19. This sequence joins TRBV5-1 and TRBJ1-2; D remains ambiguous. As DNA, the CDR3 is TGCGCCAGCAGCACTACTGAATCCTATGGCTACACCTTC. The encoded protein is CASSTTESYGYTF.